The rows below give T cell receptor beta chains drawn from one sample of a study of T cells after yellow fever vaccination. TCRdb processed the 5' RACE reads anew with MiXCR; each CDR3 protein has one entry. Among about 260,000 distinct CDR3 sequences listed, over 10% were seen once. The sample here was CD4+ T cells sorted from PBMCs, taken 45 days after the yellow fever booster vaccination. Receptors were obtained from a man aged 25 to 40 who received the YFV17D yellow fever vaccine. Each CDR3 is given with its conserved first and last residue. The order of the fields is D gene, clone size, J gene, V gene, CDR3 protein, CDR3 DNA. D genes are given only for firm matches. Size is stated for part of the rows, as once, few or many counts, or as a class when the clone is expanded.

.	.	TRBJ2-2	TRBV20-1	CSAREGGSTGELFF	TGCAGTGCTAGAGAAGGGGGGAGCACCGGGGAGCTGTTTTTT
TRBD2	.	TRBJ2-7	TRBV15	CATSGKKGLAGNEQYF	TGTGCCACCAGCGGGAAAAAGGGACTAGCGGGAAACGAGCAGTACTTC
.	few	TRBJ1-5	TRBV12-3/TRBV12-4	CASKLGMGQPQHF	TGTGCCAGCAAGTTGGGGATGGGTCAGCCCCAGCATTTT
.	few	TRBJ1-4	TRBV5-1	CASSWGPGAGEKLFF	TGCGCCAGCAGCTGGGGTCCGGGGGCGGGGGAAAAACTGTTTTTT
TRBD1	few	TRBJ2-1	TRBV12-3/TRBV12-4	CASSQGTGGSYNEQFF	TGTGCCAGCAGTCAAGGGACAGGGGGGTCCTACAATGAGCAGTTCTTC
TRBD2	few	TRBJ2-1	TRBV7-2	CASSSGLAGGLEQFF	TGTGCCAGCAGCTCGGGACTAGCGGGAGGCCTAGAGCAGTTCTTC
.	.	TRBJ1-4	TRBV29-1	CSVWQGDEKLFF	TGCAGCGTTTGGCAGGGTGACGAAAAACTGTTTTTT
TRBD1	.	TRBJ2-7	TRBV28	CASRSTGGLTYEQYF	TGTGCCAGCAGATCAACAGGGGGATTAACCTACGAGCAGTACTTC
.	.	TRBJ2-7	TRBV30	CAWSVLERYEQYF	TGTGCCTGGAGTGTACTGGAGCGCTACGAGCAGTACTTC
TRBD1	.	TRBJ1-5	TRBV28	CASSSGTDNQPQHF	TGTGCCAGCAGCTCCGGGACAGATAATCAGCCCCAGCATTTT
.	.	TRBJ1-6	TRBV28	CASCGSQKSNSPLHF	TGTGCCAGTTGTGGCAGCCAGAAATCTAATTCACCCCTCCACTTT
TRBD1	.	TRBJ2-7	TRBV20-1	CSAQTGQGNYEQYF	TGCAGTGCTCAGACGGGACAGGGGAACTACGAGCAGTACTTC
.	few	TRBJ2-5	TRBV7-2	CASSFRTVETQYF	TGTGCCAGCAGCTTCCGGACTGTGGAGACCCAGTACTTC
TRBD1	few	TRBJ2-3	TRBV29-1	CSVGQGISTDTQYF	TGCAGCGTTGGACAGGGGATTAGCACAGATACGCAGTATTTT
TRBD1	.	TRBJ2-1	TRBV7-2	CASSVGQGKNEQFF	TGTGCCAGCAGTGTGGGACAGGGGAAGAATGAGCAGTTCTTC
TRBD2	.	TRBJ2-3	TRBV20-1	CSAQRLAGLTDTQYF	TGCAGTGCCCAAAGACTAGCGGGTCTCACAGATACGCAGTATTTT
TRBD1	.	TRBJ2-2	TRBV18	CASSPRQGSNTGELFF	TGTGCCAGCTCACCGCGACAGGGCTCGAACACCGGGGAGCTGTTTTTT
.	.	TRBJ2-3	TRBV25-1	CASSERAAPVDTQYF	TGTGCCAGCAGTGAGAGAGCGGCTCCTGTCGATACGCAGTATTTT
.	many	TRBJ2-7	TRBV20-1	CSASVSGGNEQYF	TGCAGTGCTAGCGTTTCGGGGGGCAACGAGCAGTACTTC
.	few	TRBJ2-1	TRBV5-6	CASSFFDRDSYEQFF	TGTGCCAGCAGCTTCTTCGACCGGGACTCCTATGAGCAGTTCTTC
.	.	TRBJ2-1	TRBV19	CASSEKRTIAYNEQFF	TGTGCCAGTAGTGAAAAGAGAACTATAGCCTACAATGAGCAGTTCTTC
TRBD1	.	TRBJ2-1	TRBV3-1	CASSQHSPTGGNEQFF	TGTGCCAGCAGCCAACACAGTCCAACAGGGGGTAATGAGCAGTTCTTC
TRBD2	.	TRBJ2-5	TRBV29-1	CGGTSGVQETQYF	TGCGGGGGGACTAGCGGCGTCCAAGAGACCCAGTACTTC
TRBD1	.	TRBJ2-5	TRBV5-1	CASSWQGAEETQYF	TGCGCCAGCAGTTGGCAGGGGGCGGAGGAGACCCAGTACTTC
.	.	TRBJ2-3	TRBV20-1	CSARVAGDRTDTQYF	TGCAGTGCTAGAGTGGCAGGAGACCGCACAGATACGCAGTATTTT
TRBD1	.	TRBJ1-2	TRBV6-6	CASSYDRGYGYTF	TGTGCCAGCAGTTACGACAGGGGGTATGGCTACACCTTC
.	.	TRBJ1-5	TRBV19	CASSTTQGNNQPHHF	TGTGCCAGTAGTACGACGCAGGGTAACAATCAGCCCCACCATTTT
TRBD1	.	TRBJ1-1	TRBV10-3	CAISRDRGITEAFF	TGTGCCATCAGCCGGGACAGGGGAATCACTGAAGCTTTCTTT
TRBD1	few	TRBJ1-4	TRBV5-1	CASSSTRTGGAGKLFF	TGCGCCAGCAGCTCCACCAGGACAGGGGGAGCAGGAAAACTGTTTTTT
TRBD2	many	TRBJ2-3	TRBV5-1	CASSLRTSGTDTQYF	TGCGCCAGCAGCTTGAGGACTAGCGGCACAGATACGCAGTATTTT
.	.	TRBJ2-3	TRBV3-1	CASSPSGEDTQYF	TGTGCCAGCAGCCCTTCCGGGGAGGATACGCAGTATTTT
.	.	TRBJ2-7	TRBV18	CASSPPLSGGYEQYF	TGTGCCAGCTCACCGCCCCTGTCAGGGGGGTACGAGCAGTACTTC
.	.	TRBJ2-7	TRBV6-2/TRBV6-3	CASSYGARDGRGSFYEQYF	TGTGCCAGCAGTTACGGCGCCAGGGACGGAAGGGGTTCCTTCTACGAGCAGTACTTC
.	few	TRBJ2-5	TRBV20-1	CSAIPQETQYF	TGCAGTGCTATTCCCCAAGAGACCCAGTACTTC